The clone carrying this TCR beta chain was counted only a few times. This sample is part of a study of T-cell reconstitution after alpha-beta-depleted transplantation in children. The TCRbeta library incorporated unique molecular identifiers. TCRdb reprocessed the PCR reads via MiXCR and lists one record per CDR3 protein. In the table there are 90,000 to 100,000 distinct CDR3 sequences, more than 20% of which are singletons. V shed 4 bases, J shed 2 bases, and the junction held 6 bases outside the gene matches. Per germline, CDR1 KGHDR and CDR2 SFDVKD. The CDR3 is 16 amino acids. J is TRBJ2-2 and V is TRBV24-1, with 7 positions matching TRBD1. The sample in question was PBMCs, obtained before TCRalphabeta/CD19-depleted stem cell transplant. This TCR was recovered from a boy aged 2 to 9 with acute lymphoblastic leukemia, due to receive a stem cell transplant. The CDR3 here is CATSEAGTANTGELFF. As DNA, the CDR3 is TGTGCCACCAGTGAGGCCGGGACAGCTAACACCGGGGAGCTGTTTTTT.